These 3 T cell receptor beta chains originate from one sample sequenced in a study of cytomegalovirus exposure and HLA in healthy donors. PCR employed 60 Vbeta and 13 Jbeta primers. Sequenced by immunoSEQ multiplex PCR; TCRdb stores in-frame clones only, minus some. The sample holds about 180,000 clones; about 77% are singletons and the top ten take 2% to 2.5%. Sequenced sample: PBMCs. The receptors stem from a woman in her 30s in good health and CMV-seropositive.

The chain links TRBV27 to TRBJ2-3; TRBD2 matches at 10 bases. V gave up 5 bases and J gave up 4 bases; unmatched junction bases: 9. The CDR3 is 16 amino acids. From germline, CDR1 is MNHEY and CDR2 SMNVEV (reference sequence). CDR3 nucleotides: TGTGCCAGCAGTCGCTCACTAGCGGGGAAGGCAGATACGCAGTATTTT. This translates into CASSRSLAGKADTQYF.

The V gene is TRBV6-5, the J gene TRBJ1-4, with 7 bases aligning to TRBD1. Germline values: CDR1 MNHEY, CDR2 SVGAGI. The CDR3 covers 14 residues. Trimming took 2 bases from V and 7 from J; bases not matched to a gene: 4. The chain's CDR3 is CASSYRQGVEKLFF. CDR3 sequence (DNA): TGTGCCAGCAGTTACCGCCAGGGGGTTGAAAAACTGTTTTTT.

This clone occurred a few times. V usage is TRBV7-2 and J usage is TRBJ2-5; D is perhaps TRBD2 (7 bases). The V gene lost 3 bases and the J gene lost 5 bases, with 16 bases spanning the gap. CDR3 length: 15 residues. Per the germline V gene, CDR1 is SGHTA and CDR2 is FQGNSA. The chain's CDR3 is CASSFQGGAVETQYF. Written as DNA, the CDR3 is TGTGCCAGCAGCTTCCAAGGGGGGGCCGTTGAGACCCAGTACTTC.